Presented here are 30 T cell receptor beta chains from one specimen sequenced in a study of CD8+CD57+ T cells in acquired aplastic anemia. For CDR3 and TCR beta VDJ profiling, genomic DNA was the template used. TCRdb re-called the reads through MiXCR, storing one row per CDR3 protein. The data contain approximately 130,000 distinct CDR3 sequences, less than 50% of them singletons. Sequenced patients had shown CD8+CD57+ cell expansion by flow cytometry. The sample consisted of sorted CD4+, CD8+, or CD8+CD57+ T cells (not recorded which) from PBMCs. These receptors were collected from a human donor with aplastic anemia.

The chain joins TRBV19 to TRBJ1-2, with D hard to call. The germline V gene encodes CDR1 LNHDA and CDR2 SQIVND (reference sequence). Trimming took 0 bases from V and 4 from J, leaving 3 bases between them. The CDR3 has 12 residues. CDR3: CASSIDGYGYTF. CDR3 bases: TGTGCCAGTAGTATAGACGGCTATGGCTACACCTTC.

This clonotype was counted at least ten times. J is TRBJ1-2 and V is TRBV7-9; D is unresolved. This CDR3 has 12 residues. Trimming shortened V by 0 bases and J by 7 bases, and 6 bases separated the two germline ends. Germline loops: CDR1 SEHNR, CDR2 FQNEAQ (reference sequence). The CDR3 here is CASSLADGGYTF. Written as DNA, the CDR3 is TGTGCCAGCAGCTTAGCGGACGGTGGCTACACCTTC.

The table lists this clonotype with many counts. The chain uses TRBV19 and TRBJ1-1; D is possibly TRBD1 (6 bases). CDR3 length: 14 residues. The germline V gene encodes CDR1 LNHDA and CDR2 SQIVND (reference sequence). Trimming took 6 bases from V and 0 from J, leaving 11 bases between them. The CDR3: CASRLTGMNTEAFF. CDR3 DNA sequence: TGTGCCAGTAGGTTGACAGGCATGAACACTGAAGCTTTCTTT.

The gene calls are TRBV7-9 and TRBJ1-6; D not resolved. V lost 5 bases, J lost 12 bases, and 14 bases lay in between. The CDR3 consists of 13 residues. Germline V CDR1 and CDR2: SEHNR, FQNEAQ (reference sequence). The DNA of the CDR3 is TGTGCCAGCAGCACTGGGGAAATGGGACCCCTCCACTTT. This gives the protein CASSTGEMGPLHF.

This clonotype occurred many times. This rearrangement joins TRBV20-1 to TRBJ1-1; 8 bases align to TRBD1. V gave up 6 bases and J gave up 4 bases; unmatched junction bases: 10. This CDR3 has 14 amino acids. Germline V gene data show CDR1 as DFQATT and CDR2 as SNEGSKA (reference sequence). The DNA for the CDR3 is TGCAGTGCAACGAGAGGACAGGGCGGCACTGAAGCTTTCTTT. Its translation is CSATRGQGGTEAFF.

This clonotype was picked up many times. This chain links TRBV4-1 with TRBJ2-3, with 9 bases fitting TRBD2. The V gene's germline CDR1 is MGHRA and CDR2 YSYEKL. V was clipped by 3 bases and J by 0 bases; unmatched bases: 7. The CDR3 covers 17 residues. The CDR3 here is CASSHLALAGSTDTQYF. The DNA for the CDR3 is TGCGCCAGCAGCCACCTCGCCCTAGCGGGGAGCACAGATACGCAGTATTTT.

This clonotype was picked up many times. V gene TRBV7-2 combines with J gene TRBJ1-2; D is possibly TRBD1 (5 bases). The CDR3 contains 14 residues. Germline V gives CDR1 SGHTA, CDR2 FQGNSA. With 5 bases removed from V and 2 bases from J, the gap between germline ends came to 12 bases. The CDR3 nucleotides read TGTGCCAGCAGCCCAAGCGGGGGGAACTATGGCTACACCTTC. It specifies CASSPSGGNYGYTF.

This clonotype was seen just once. This chain connects TRBV10-3 to TRBJ2-7; D remains unclear. Trimming stripped 4 bases from V and 1 base from J, with 11 bases between. This CDR3 contains 14 residues. Per the germline V gene, CDR1 is ENHRY and CDR2 is SYGVKD. CDR3 sequence: CAISGGGSSYEQYF. CDR3 sequence (DNA): TGTGCCATCAGTGGTGGCGGTTCTTCCTACGAGCAGTACTTC.

This clonotype was observed many times. This chain uses TRBV11-1 with TRBJ1-1; 10 positions agree with TRBD1. V shed 4 bases, J shed 3 bases, and the junction held 8 bases outside the gene matches. CDR1 is SGHAT, CDR2 FQDESV, per germline (reference sequence). The CDR3 sequence is 16 residues long. The CDR3 is CASSWGTGEGYTEAFF. The DNA of the CDR3 is TGTGCCAGCAGCTGGGGGACAGGGGAAGGGTACACTGAAGCTTTCTTT.

This clonotype has at least ten counts. The genes are TRBV5-1 and TRBJ1-1; 11 nucleotides align to TRBD1. The CDR3 covers 17 residues. With 3 bases clipped from V and 2 bases from J, the junction kept 9 bases outside the gene matches. Germline CDR1 is SGHRS and CDR2 is YFSETQ. CDR3 in DNA: TGCGCCAGCAGCTGGGGGACAGGGGGATCTAGAAACACTGAAGCTTTCTTT. The encoded protein is CASSWGTGGSRNTEAFF.

The chain links TRBV20-1 to TRBJ1-2; no reliable D call. Trimming left V 3 bases short and J 2 bases short, with 13 bases between. This CDR3 has 14 amino acids. The germline V gene encodes CDR1 DFQATT and CDR2 SNEGSKA (reference sequence). This chain's CDR3 is CSASSRASNYGYTF. The CDR3 coding sequence is TGCAGTGCTAGTTCGCGCGCTTCGAACTATGGCTACACCTTC.

This clonotype showed up many times. This sequence joins TRBV14 and TRBJ1-2; the D gene is possibly TRBD1 (5 bases). CDR3 length: 14 residues. The germline CDR1 and CDR2 sequences are SGHDN and FVKESK. V shed 1 base and J shed 4 bases, with 10 bases lying between them. The CDR3, as DNA: TGTGCCAGCAGCCAAGCAGAACAGGTCTATGGCTACACCTTC. Its protein product is CASSQAEQVYGYTF.

About this clonotype itself: This may be a read error, as it is one base from a much larger clone. The chain carries TRBV20-1 and TRBJ1-6; the D gene is possibly TRBD1 (5 bases). The CDR3 covers 14 residues. Germline CDR1 DFQATT, CDR2 SNEGSKA (reference sequence). The CDR3 region is CGAPGGAYNSPLHF. The CDR3 nucleotides are TGCGGTGCCCCAGGCGGGGCGTATAATTCACCCCTCCACTTT.

This clonotype was seen a handful of times. This clone may be a read error of a much larger clone one base away. V usage is TRBV6-2 or TRBV6-3 and J usage is TRBJ1-6; D gene unclear. Germline loops: CDR1 MNHEY, CDR2 SVGEGT. The germline V and J ends were trimmed by 5 bases and 15 bases, with 17 bases remaining between them. This CDR3 is built from 13 residues. Written as DNA, the CDR3 is TGTGCCAGCAGTACGGGCGGCAAGACAAGCCTCCACTTT. Translated: CASSTGGKTSLHF.

This clonotype was observed a few times. This may be a read error: a much more frequent sequence differs by one nucleotide. Lacking the conserved final phenylalanine or tryptophan, this CDR3 likely reflects a read error. The rearrangement joins TRBV6-2 or TRBV6-3 to TRBJ1-6, with D hard to call. Per germline, CDR1 MNHEY and CDR2 SVGEGT. Trimming removed 0 bases from V and 9 bases from J, with 6 bases in between. The CDR3 runs 13 residues. CDR3 sequence (DNA): TGTGCCAGCAGTTACTCGTACCGTTCACCCCTCCACCTT. Protein product: CASSYSYRSPLHL.

With respect to this clonotype: Mismatch with germline at one junction end may stem from a read error. The chain has TRBV7-9 and TRBJ2-3, with unresolved D. The V gene's germline CDR1 is SEHNR and CDR2 FQNEAQ (reference sequence). This CDR3 spans 13 amino acids. The CDR3 DNA sequence: TGTCCCAGCAGCAGCCTCCGCACAGATACGCAGTATTTT. This encodes CPSSSLRTDTQYF.

This clonotype was seen at least ten times. The genes are TRBV12-5 and TRBJ1-5; possible D gene TRBD1, 5 bases. V shed 2 bases and J shed 4 bases, with 9 bases lying between them. From germline, CDR1 is LGHNT and CDR2 FRNRAP. The CDR3 contains 14 residues. CDR3 DNA sequence: TGTGCTAGTGGTTTGCCCGGGGGGAATCAGCCCCAGCATTTT. It is translated as CASGLPGGNQPQHF.

As for this clonotype: Because it lacks the conserved phenylalanine or tryptophan at the end, this CDR3 is likely a read error. The chain employs TRBV3-1 and TRBJ1-6; TRBD1 matches at 8 bases. This CDR3 is built from 18 residues. Germline V lookup: CDR1 LGHDT, CDR2 YNNKEL (reference sequence). J gave up 0 bases and V 4 bases, and 8 bases lay outside the gene matches. The CDR3: CASSRRDRLISYNSPLHS. The CDR3 coding sequence is TGTGCCAGCAGCCGCCGGGACAGGCTCATCTCCTATAATTCACCCCTCCACTCT.

V is TRBV7-9 and J is TRBJ2-5, with 9 bases identical to TRBD2. With 1 base clipped from V and 4 bases from J, the junction kept 7 bases outside the gene matches. The CDR3 is 16 amino acids. CDR1 and CDR2 from the germline V gene are SEHNR and FQNEAQ (reference sequence). The CDR3 region has the DNA TGTGCCAGCAGCTTAGAAGGGGCTAGCGGGGCAGAGACCCAGTACTTC. This gives the protein CASSLEGASGAETQYF.

The chain has TRBV4-1 and TRBJ1-1, with TRBD1 matching 9 bases. The ends lost 4 bases at V and 8 bases at J; junction bases unmatched: 5. Germline CDR1 is MGHRA and CDR2 is YSYEKL. The CDR3 length is 13 residues. The CDR3 here is CASSPYTGGEAFF. The CDR3 nucleotides are TGCGCCAGCAGCCCGTATACAGGGGGCGAAGCTTTCTTT.

The count of this clonotype is one. Since the CDR3 does not end with the conserved phenylalanine or tryptophan, this likely comes from a read error. No DNA is shown, since the ends of the CDR3 on it are uncertain; the CDR3 is the one TCRdb lists. The rearrangement uses TRBV7-3 and TRBJ1-2; the table gives TRBD1 as D, unverified against the DNA. Germline V gene data show CDR1 as SGHTA and CDR2 as FQGTGA. The CDR3 is 9 amino acids in total, end residues counted. The CDR3 protein is CASSLTSGQ.

As regards this clonotype: This may stem from a read error, because a much larger clone lies one nucleotide away. The chain links TRBV5-6 to TRBJ1-6; 8 nucleotides agree with TRBD1. The ends lost 4 bases at V and 8 bases at J; junction bases unmatched: 14. The V gene's germline CDR1 is SGHDT and CDR2 YYEEEE. There are 17 residues in the CDR3. CDR3 loop: CASSLLPAGQAHSPLHF. The CDR3 region has the DNA TGTGCCAGCAGCCTTTTACCAGCGGGACAGGCCCATTCACCCCTCCACTTT.

This clonotype showed up many times. V is TRBV3-1 and J is TRBJ2-7, with D possibly matching TRBD2 (6 bases). Trimming cost V 1 base and J 7 bases, with 17 bases left between them. The germline V gene encodes CDR1 LGHDT and CDR2 YNNKEL (reference sequence). The CDR3 is 15 residues long. CDR3 protein: CASSQAAGSYLEQYF. CDR3 nucleotides: TGTGCCAGCAGCCAAGCGGCGGGGTCCTACTTAGAGCAGTACTTC.

This clonotype occurred many times. The rearrangement links TRBV11-2 to TRBJ2-3; a possible D gene is TRBD1 (5 bases). The CDR3 length is 14 residues. With 2 bases removed from V and 4 bases from J, the gap between germline ends came to 10 bases. Germline values: CDR1 SGHAT, CDR2 FQNNGV. The CDR3 sequence: CASSLFQGADTQYF. CDR3 DNA sequence: TGTGCCAGCAGCTTATTCCAAGGGGCAGATACGCAGTATTTT.

This clonotype was observed a single time. This could be a read error, since a much larger clone is one nucleotide away. This chain's CDR3 is CASSQGRNGKLFF. CDR3 DNA: TGCGCCAGCAGCCAAGGAAGAAATGGAAAACTGTTTTTT. The chain combines TRBV4-1 with TRBJ1-4; no firm D call. The CDR3 totals 13 residues. The germline V gene has CDR1 MGHRA and CDR2 YSYEKL.

This clonotype has a handful of counts. V is TRBV4-3 and J is TRBJ2-2; D could derive from TRBD1 or TRBD2 (5 bases each). The CDR3 is 14 amino acids. The germline V gene has CDR1 LGHNA and CDR2 YSLEER. Trimming pared 1 base from V and 6 bases from J, leaving 9 bases between. CDR3 sequence reads: CASSQVLGAGELFF. CDR3 sequence (DNA): TGCGCCAGCAGCCAAGTCCTGGGGGCCGGGGAGCTGTTTTTT.

This clonotype was seen more than once but under ten times. J is TRBJ1-2 and V is TRBV28; D gene uncertain. The V end lost 2 bases, the J end lost 2 bases, and 9 bases lay between the germline ends. The CDR3 spans 14 residues. Germline V CDR1 and CDR2: MDHEN, SYDVKM. This chain's CDR3 is CASSLAGLNYGYTF. CDR3 bases: TGTGCCAGCAGTTTAGCAGGCCTAAACTATGGCTACACCTTC.

The rearrangement joins TRBV15 to TRBJ1-2; the D gene is possibly TRBD1 (5 bases). The V gene lost 6 bases and the J gene lost 5 bases, with 16 bases spanning the gap. CDR3 length: 14 residues. From germline, CDR1 is LNHNV and CDR2 YYDKDF (reference sequence). CDR3 in DNA: TGTGCCACCAGACCGGGACGGCAGCATTATGGCTACACCTTC. Amino acids: CATRPGRQHYGYTF.

With respect to this clonotype: Since a much larger clone is just one base distant, this may be a read error. This chain joins TRBV5-1 and TRBJ2-2; 10 bases fit TRBD2. Germline V lookup: CDR1 SGHRS, CDR2 YFSETQ. This CDR3 region has 15 residues. The CDR3 region has the DNA TGCGCCAGCGTCAGCGGGGGGGCAAGAACCGGGGGGCTGTTTTTT. This sequence encodes CASVSGGARTGGLFF.

The V and J genes are TRBV20-1 and TRBJ1-1; D unresolved. Trimming shortened V by 3 bases and J by 7 bases, and 0 bases separated the two germline ends. The CDR3 covers 8 residues. Germline CDR1 and CDR2: DFQATT and SNEGSKA (reference sequence). The CDR3 reads CSASEAFF. CDR3 nucleotides: TGCAGTGCTAGTGAAGCTTTCTTT.